This T cell receptor beta chain is from a study of tumor-infiltrating lymphocytes in primary liver carcinoma. The ends lost 2 bases at V and 7 bases at J; junction bases unmatched: 10. The germline V gene encodes CDR1 MGHRA and CDR2 YSYEKL. The CDR3 contains 16 residues. This clonotype was seen repeatedly, ten times or more. Unsorted whole blood supplied the RNA, and germline DNA was extracted too. Total RNA (around 510 ng) served as template for TCR beta cDNA synthesis primed by a constant-region primer. Three nested multiplex PCR rounds of slightly modified ARM-PCR generated TCR beta libraries. It was with TRBV1-TRBV30 forward primers and a C-beta reverse primer that the first two PCR rounds were run, at roughly 11 cycles each. TCRdb independently ran MiXCR on the multiplex PCR reads; one entry per CDR3 protein. In the table there are more than 150,000 distinct CDR3 sequences, about 55% of which are singletons.

Sequences were obtained from peripheral blood. This TCR was recovered from a man aged 40-49 years with primary liver carcinoma and hepatitis B virus infection. The chain links TRBV4-1 to TRBJ1-5, with 8 bases identical to TRBD1. The CDR3 is CASSQNTDRVGQPQHF. DNA of the CDR3: TGCGCCAGCAGCCAAAACACGGACAGGGTCGGCCAGCCCCAGCATTTT.